Only a few counts were recorded for the clone carrying this T cell receptor (beta chain). The antigen is undetermined. The study ran its PCR with 60 Vbeta and 13 Jbeta primers. Only in-frame clones appear in the TCRdb table, and some are missing; sequencing was by immunoSEQ multiplex PCR. The sample holds about 170,000 clones, over 80% seen once. Nominally healthy donors provided the samples, though records likely missed some immune exposures. V lost 0 bases and J lost 1; bases outside the gene matches: 14. This CDR3 region has 19 residues. Looked up from germline, CDR1 is LGHNA and CDR2 is YNFKEQ. This entry comes from a study of cytomegalovirus exposure and HLA in healthy donors. Whole-study results and caveats: A later analysis reportedly found fewer N-insertions in an Asian-associated ancestry cluster than the approximately 670-donor mean. Sequencing had likely introduced a cluster of highly shared sequence variants as an artifact. Several V segments, TRBV6-2 and TRBV6-3 among them, could not be told apart and were dropped.

Specimen: PBMCs. The receptor comes from a boy younger than 10 in good health and CMV-seronegative. The chain has TRBV4-2 and TRBJ2-7, with 8 nucleotides matching TRBD2. CDR3 in DNA: TGTGCCAGCAGCCAAGATGCTGCTAGCGGGTTTGCCGGGTCCTACGAGCAGTACTTC. Its protein is CASSQDAASGFAGSYEQYF.